The next 4 T cell receptor beta chains were all read from a single sample in a study of cytomegalovirus exposure and HLA in healthy donors. Profiled with immunoSEQ multiplex PCR; TCRdb holds only in-frame clones, not every one. The sample gives 130,000 to 150,000 clones, approximately 86% of which show up once; 4.5% to 5.5% is in the top ten. Sequencing used PBMCs. Receptors originate from a man younger than 30 in good health and CMV-seropositive.

The chain recombines TRBV6-5 with TRBJ2-3; D might be TRBD1 (6 bases). CDR3 length: 14 amino acids. V lost 11 bases, J lost 6 bases, and 21 bases lay in between. Germline assignment: CDR1 MNHEY and CDR2 SVGAGI. Here the CDR3 DNA reads TGTGCCGCAGGACAGCTCAAGACGGACGATACGCAGTATTTT. It translates to CAAGQLKTDDTQYF.

The gene calls are TRBV11-2 and TRBJ2-2; D not resolved. Germline-derived CDR1 and CDR2 are SGHAT and FQNNGV. The CDR3 consists of 16 residues. V was trimmed by 8 bases and J by 0 bases, leaving 16 bases between them. The CDR3 nucleotides read TGTGCCAGCGCCCCCCGTGCGTTAACGAACACCGGGGAGCTGTTTTTT. This sequence encodes CASAPRALTNTGELFF.

V gene TRBV6-5 combines with J gene TRBJ2-5, with a possible D match to TRBD1 (6 bases). CDR1 is MNHEY, CDR2 SVGAGI, per germline. With 2 bases removed from V and 4 bases from J, the gap between germline ends came to 17 bases. The CDR3 covers 16 residues. The CDR3 coding sequence is TGTGCCAGCAGTTACAACTCTCAGGGGATTGGAGAGACCCAGTACTTC. It codes for CASSYNSQGIGETQYF.

This chain uses TRBV7-2 with TRBJ2-5, with unresolved D. V dropped 5 bases and J dropped 4 bases, with 8 bases sitting between them. The CDR3 contains 12 residues. Germline V gives CDR1 SGHTA, CDR2 FQGNSA. The CDR3 protein is CASSTYLETQYF. The CDR3 bases are TGTGCCAGCAGCACTTACCTAGAGACCCAGTACTTC.